One sample yielded the 20 T cell receptor beta chains listed below, sequenced in a study of CD8 T cells in Susac syndrome. Random hexamers served to reverse transcribe roughly 0.45 to 1 ug RNA. MiXCR, applied by TCRdb to the immunoSEQ multiplex PCR reads, yields one record per CDR3 protein. Seen here are hundreds of thousands of distinct CDR3 sequences, around 85% observed once, and the top ten hold about 0.12%. Sequencing was done on a sample of CD8+ T cells from PBMCs. These TCRs come from a human donor with multiple sclerosis.

V usage is TRBV2 and J usage is TRBJ2-2; 12 positions agree with TRBD1. V dropped 1 base and J dropped 7; count of bases not matched to a gene: 10. Germline V CDR1 and CDR2: SNHLY, FYNNEI. The CDR3 is 18 amino acids. CDR3 nucleotides: TGTGCCAGCAGTGAAGAAAGGGGACAGGGGGCGATTAGCGGGGAGCTGTTTTTT. Translated: CASSEERGQGAISGELFF.

V gene TRBV28 combines with J gene TRBJ2-3; D is ambiguous. V was trimmed by 4 bases and J by 2 bases, leaving 10 bases between them. The CDR3 has 14 amino acids. Germline V gene sequence: CDR1 MDHEN, CDR2 SYDVKM. CDR3 protein: CASSSATTTDTQYF. The CDR3 DNA sequence: TGTGCCAGCAGTTCGGCCACGACCACAGATACGCAGTATTTT.

The genes are TRBV6-6 and TRBJ1-1; 8 nucleotides agree with TRBD1. The CDR3 totals 10 residues. CDR1 MNHNY and CDR2 SVGAGI come from the germline V gene (reference sequence). V gave up 11 bases and J gave up 8 bases; unmatched junction bases: 4. The CDR3 protein is CAVGQGEAFF. The DNA for the CDR3 is TGTGCCGTCGGACAGGGAGAAGCTTTCTTT.

V and J are TRBV4-1 and TRBJ2-1; D is perhaps TRBD2 (5 bases). The CDR3 has 17 amino acids. The germline V gene encodes CDR1 MGHRA and CDR2 YSYEKL. The V and J ends lost 2 bases and 10 bases respectively, with 24 bases between them. The CDR3 DNA follows: TGCGCCAGCAGCCAACTACCACGACGGGATAATAAAGGGGAGCAGTTCTTC. It specifies CASSQLPRRDNKGEQFF.

This clonotype was seen more than once but under ten times. This chain links TRBV4-1 with TRBJ2-5; the D gene is possibly TRBD2 (6 bases). The V end was cut by 3 bases, the J end by 10 bases, with 15 bases between. Germline CDR1 and CDR2: MGHRA and YSYEKL. This CDR3 region has 13 residues. Here the CDR3 DNA reads TGCGCCAGCAGCCACTCGGGTCCGGGGGACCAGTACTTC. Its protein is CASSHSGPGDQYF.

The gene calls are TRBV4-1 and TRBJ1-2; D not certain. Germline CDR1 and CDR2: MGHRA and YSYEKL. Trimming left V 0 bases short and J 1 base short, with 9 bases between. The CDR3 spans 15 residues. In nucleotides, the CDR3 is TGCGCCAGCAGCCAAGATGTAGAAGATAACTATGGCTACACCTTC. Its translation: CASSQDVEDNYGYTF.

The chain has TRBV30 and TRBJ1-2; a possible D gene is TRBD1 (6 bases). The CDR3 consists of 13 residues. Trimming shortened V by 4 bases and J by 0 bases, and 9 bases separated the two germline ends. Germline CDR1 GTSNPN, CDR2 SVGIG (reference sequence). CDR3 region: CAWTGTTNYGYTF. CDR3 nucleotides: TGTGCCTGGACCGGGACAACTAACTATGGCTACACCTTC.

A few counts support this clonotype. The J gene is TRBJ2-3, the V gene TRBV9; the D is unclear. From germline, CDR1 is SGDLS and CDR2 YYNGEE. The CDR3 consists of 14 residues. V was shortened by 0 bases and J by 2 bases, with 7 bases between the two germline ends. The CDR3 reads CASSVEGSTDTQYF. Here the CDR3 DNA reads TGTGCCAGCAGCGTAGAGGGCTCCACAGATACGCAGTATTTT.

V gene TRBV6-6 combines with J gene TRBJ2-5; 12 nucleotides match TRBD2. Germline V lookup: CDR1 MNHNY, CDR2 SVGAGI (reference sequence). The V gene end was trimmed by 0 bases and the J gene end by 3 bases; junction bases not matched to a gene: 2. The CDR3 has 16 residues. The DNA of the CDR3 is TGTGCCAGCAGTTACTCGCTAGCGGGGGGGAAAGAGACCCAGTACTTC. Amino acids: CASSYSLAGGKETQYF.

The chain employs TRBV27 and TRBJ2-7; D unclear. Trimming left V 1 base short and J 2 bases short, with 9 bases between. The length of the CDR3 is 14 residues. Germline V gene lookup returns CDR1 MNHEY and CDR2 SMNVEV (reference sequence). The CDR3 bases are TGTGCCAGCAGTTTATGGGGAAAAACCTACGAGCAGTACTTC. As protein: CASSLWGKTYEQYF.

This chain uses TRBV15 with TRBJ1-1; unclear D gene. The CDR3 spans 15 residues. Deletions cut 0 bases from V and 6 bases from J, with 14 bases between. Germline V gene sequence: CDR1 LNHNV, CDR2 YYDKDF (reference sequence). The chain's CDR3 is CATSRDSGSSAEAFF. Written as DNA, the CDR3 is TGTGCCACCAGCAGAGATTCGGGGTCGTCGGCTGAAGCTTTCTTT.

This rearrangement joins TRBV3-1 to TRBJ2-1; 8 positions agree with TRBD2. V shed 1 base and J 6 bases; nucleotides not matched to a gene: 14. This CDR3 is built from 18 residues. Germline V CDR1 and CDR2: LGHDT, YNNKEL (reference sequence). CDR3 nucleotide sequence: TGTGCCAGCAGCCAAGTCCCAATTCTGGGACTAGGGTCCAATGAGCAGTTCTTC. Its protein is CASSQVPILGLGSNEQFF.

In nucleotides, the CDR3 is TGTGCCAGCAGTTACTCGTTAGCGGGAGGAGACACAGATACGCAGTATTTT. Protein product: CASSYSLAGGDTDTQYF. V gene TRBV6-5 combines with J gene TRBJ2-3, with 10 positions matching TRBD2. CDR1 is MNHEY, CDR2 SVGAGI, per germline. V was pared by 0 bases and J by 2 bases, with 5 bases of the junction left unmatched. This CDR3 spans 17 amino acids.

The chain uses TRBV5-4 and TRBJ2-7; no firm D call. Germline CDR1 is SGHNT and CDR2 is YYREEE (reference sequence). There are 13 residues in the CDR3. Trimming shortened V by 2 bases and J by 2 bases, and 8 bases separated the two germline ends. DNA for the CDR3: TGTGCCAGCAGCTTTCCCCCAACCTACGAGCAGTACTTC. Translated: CASSFPPTYEQYF. The full variable domain, with the rest looked up from reference TRBV5-4 and TRBJ2-7, is ETGVTQSPTHLIKTRGQQVTLRCSSQSGHNTVSWYQQALGQGPQFIFQYYREEENGRGNFPPRFSGLQFPNYSSELNVNALELDDSALYLCASSFPPTYEQYFGPGTRLTVT.

The V call is TRBV7-9, the J call TRBJ2-2; TRBD1 agrees at 8 bases. The CDR3 is made up of 16 amino acids. Germline V lookup: CDR1 SEHNR, CDR2 FQNEAQ (reference sequence). The ends lost 5 bases at V and 4 bases at J; junction bases unmatched: 9. CDR3 coding DNA: TGTGCCAGCAGCCCATACCCCACAGGGGGCACCGGGGAGCTGTTTTTT. Translation gives CASSPYPTGGTGELFF. Full variable domain (remainder filled in from reference TRBV7-9 and TRBJ2-2): DTGVSQNPRHKITKRGQNVTFRCDPISEHNRLYWYRQTLGQGPEFLTYFQNEAQLEKSRLLSDRFSAERPKGSFSTLEIQRTEQGDSAMYLCASSPYPTGGTGELFFGEGSRLTVL.

A single count supports this clonotype. V gene TRBV10-3 combines with J gene TRBJ2-1, with 10 nucleotides matching TRBD1. Germline V gene data show CDR1 as ENHRY and CDR2 as SYGVKD. The CDR3 covers 14 residues. V was pared by 7 bases and J by 9 bases, with 9 bases of the junction left unmatched. CDR3 loop: CAIMSGTGVPEQFF. The DNA of the CDR3 is TGTGCCATCATGTCCGGGACAGGGGTTCCTGAGCAGTTCTTC.

V gene TRBV7-6 combines with J gene TRBJ2-2; D is possibly TRBD2 (5 bases). CDR1 and CDR2 from the germline V gene are SGHVS and FNYEAQ. The CDR3 spans 15 residues. Trimming pared 5 bases from V and 7 bases from J, leaving 17 bases between. Here the CDR3 DNA reads TGTGCCAGCAGCCTCAGCGGAGGAGTCAGCGGGGAGCTGTTTTTT. This encodes CASSLSGGVSGELFF.

V is TRBV28 and J is TRBJ1-5; 11 positions agree with TRBD1. Germline values: CDR1 MDHEN, CDR2 SYDVKM. The CDR3 length is 14 residues. The V and J ends lost 5 bases and 6 bases, in that order; junction bases with no gene match: 3. CDR3 coding DNA: TGTGCCAGCAGTACCGGGACAGGGGGTCAGCCCCAGCATTTT. It encodes CASSTGTGGQPQHF.

Only a few counts were recorded for this clonotype. The chain employs TRBV4-1 and TRBJ2-7, with 11 positions matching TRBD2. The CDR3 is made up of 15 amino acids. With V trimmed by 2 bases and J by 2 bases, 2 bases remained unmatched. Germline lookup yields CDR1 MGHRA and CDR2 YSYEKL. The CDR3 sequence is CASSQLAGGPYEQYF. The CDR3 DNA follows: TGCGCCAGCAGCCAACTAGCGGGGGGACCCTACGAGCAGTACTTC.

This sequence joins TRBV6-5 and TRBJ1-1, with 12 bases identical to TRBD1. The germline V gene has CDR1 MNHEY and CDR2 SVGAGI. The CDR3 consists of 17 residues. The J segment lost 5 bases and the V segment lost 0 bases, leaving 7 bases of the junction unmatched. CDR3 residues: CASSYSGQGAVRTEAFF. CDR3 sequence (DNA): TGTGCCAGCAGTTACTCGGGACAGGGGGCTGTACGGACTGAAGCTTTCTTT.